This section outlines one TCR beta chain sequence together with its context. Its antigen is as yet unknown. This specimen comes from a study of cytomegalovirus exposure and HLA in healthy donors. Across the study: Among about 179 million T cells, an earlier analysis found around 100 million unique TCR beta sequences. As released early, the data held roughly 85 million unique TCRs from HLA-typed donors. Study observations and caveats: In a later analysis, specific HLA alleles were associated with around 17,000 TCR beta sequences at a 0.05 false discovery rate. Immune exposure information available was restricted to CMV serostatus.

Primers: 60 Vbeta forward and 13 Jbeta reverse. Data came from immunoSEQ multiplex PCR; TCRdb stores just in-frame clones and leaves some out. Here the sample spans 95,000 to 150,000 clones, approximately 79% being singletons. The CDR3 totals 14 residues. The V gene's germline CDR1 is SNHLY and CDR2 FYNNEI. Germline trimming cut 6 bases from V and 4 bases from J; bases unmatched to any gene: 4. Sequenced sample: PBMCs. The chain carries TRBV2 and TRBJ1-3, with TRBD1 matching over 9 bases. This receptor was taken from a man younger than 45 in good health and CMV-seronegative. CDR3 in DNA: TGTGCCAGCAGGGACAGGGGCGCGGGAAACACCATATATTTT. Amino acid sequence: CASRDRGAGNTIYF.